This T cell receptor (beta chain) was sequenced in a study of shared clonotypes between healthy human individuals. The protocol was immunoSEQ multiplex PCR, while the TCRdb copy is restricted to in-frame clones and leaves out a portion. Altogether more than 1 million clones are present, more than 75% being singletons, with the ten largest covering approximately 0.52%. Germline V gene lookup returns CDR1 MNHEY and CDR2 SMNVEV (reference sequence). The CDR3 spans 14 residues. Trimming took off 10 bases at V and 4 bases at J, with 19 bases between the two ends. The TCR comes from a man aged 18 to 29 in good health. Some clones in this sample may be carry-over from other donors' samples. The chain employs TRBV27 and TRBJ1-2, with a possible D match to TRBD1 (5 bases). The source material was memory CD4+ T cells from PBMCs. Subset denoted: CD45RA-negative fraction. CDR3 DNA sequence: TGTGCCAACCAGCGCGGGGCATTGCCCTATGGCTACACCTTC. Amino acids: CANQRGALPYGYTF.